This TCR beta chain was identified during a study of post-analysis software for immune sequencing data. Study summary: Recorded disease courses covered relapsing-remitting, secondary progressive and progressive-relapsing multiple sclerosis. Some patients had no subtype annotation.

TCR beta libraries were prepared from cDNA with unique molecular identifiers. Yield was roughly 0.5 million cDNA molecules from roughly 0.93 to 9.6 million T cells. TCRdb fed the PCR reads into MiXCR, producing one record per CDR3 protein. This sample has roughly 730,000 distinct CDR3 sequences, with around 27% found just once. Germline-derived CDR1 and CDR2 are SEHNR and FQNEAQ (reference sequence). This CDR3 spans 12 amino acids. General observations from the study: Those samples that were prepared in the same batch co-clustered strongly by F measure. Patients used about 5 TRBV segments, including TRBV5-6, TRBV5-1 and TRBV20-1, more often than controls.

This clonotype was found once. Its antigen is currently unknown. Sequenced input: blood. The chain has TRBV7-9 and TRBJ1-6, with D unclear. The receptor's source is a girl between 10 and 17 years old with multiple sclerosis. This chain's CDR3 is CASGSIGGPLHF. For the CDR3, the DNA is TGTGCTAGCGGCTCGATCGGCGGACCCCTCCACTTT.